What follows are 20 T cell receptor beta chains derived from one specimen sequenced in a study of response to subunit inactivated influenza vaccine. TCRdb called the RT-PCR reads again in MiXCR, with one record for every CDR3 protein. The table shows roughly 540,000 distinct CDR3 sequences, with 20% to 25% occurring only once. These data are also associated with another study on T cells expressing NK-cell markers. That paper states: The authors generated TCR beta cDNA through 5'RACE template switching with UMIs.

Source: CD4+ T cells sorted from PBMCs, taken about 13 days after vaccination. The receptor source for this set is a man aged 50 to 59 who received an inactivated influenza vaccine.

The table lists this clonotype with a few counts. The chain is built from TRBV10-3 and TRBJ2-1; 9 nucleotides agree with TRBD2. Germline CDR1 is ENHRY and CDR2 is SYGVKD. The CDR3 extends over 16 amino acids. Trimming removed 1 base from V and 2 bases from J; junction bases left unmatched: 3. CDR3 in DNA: TGTGCCATCAGTGAGTGGGCTAGCGGGACCTACAATGAGCAGTTCTTC. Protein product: CAISEWASGTYNEQFF.

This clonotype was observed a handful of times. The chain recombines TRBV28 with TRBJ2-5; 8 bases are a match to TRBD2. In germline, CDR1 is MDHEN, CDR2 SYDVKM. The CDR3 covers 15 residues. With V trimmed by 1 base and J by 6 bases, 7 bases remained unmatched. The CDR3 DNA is TGTGCCAGCAGTTTATACGGGAGGGCCAGTAAGACCCAGTACTTC. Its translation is CASSLYGRASKTQYF.

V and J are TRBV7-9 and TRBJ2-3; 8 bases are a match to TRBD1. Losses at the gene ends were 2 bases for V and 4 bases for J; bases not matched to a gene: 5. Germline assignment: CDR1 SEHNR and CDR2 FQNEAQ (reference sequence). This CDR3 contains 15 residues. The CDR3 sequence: CASSLRTGPPDTQYF. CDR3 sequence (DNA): TGTGCCAGCAGCTTAAGGACAGGGCCCCCAGATACGCAGTATTTT.

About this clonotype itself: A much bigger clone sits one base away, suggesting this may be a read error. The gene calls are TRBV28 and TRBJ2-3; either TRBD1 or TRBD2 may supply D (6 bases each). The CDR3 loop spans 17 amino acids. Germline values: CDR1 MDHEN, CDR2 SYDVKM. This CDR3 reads CVSSPQVGGRSTDTQYF. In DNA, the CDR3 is TGTGTCAGCAGCCCACAAGTTGGGGGGCGGAGCACAGATACGCAGTATTTT.

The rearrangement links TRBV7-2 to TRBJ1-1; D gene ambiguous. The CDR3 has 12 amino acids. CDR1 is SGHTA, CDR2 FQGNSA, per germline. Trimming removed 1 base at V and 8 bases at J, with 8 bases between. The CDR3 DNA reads TGTGCCAGCAGCTTAGGGGTTCTAGAAGCTTTCTTT. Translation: CASSLGVLEAFF.

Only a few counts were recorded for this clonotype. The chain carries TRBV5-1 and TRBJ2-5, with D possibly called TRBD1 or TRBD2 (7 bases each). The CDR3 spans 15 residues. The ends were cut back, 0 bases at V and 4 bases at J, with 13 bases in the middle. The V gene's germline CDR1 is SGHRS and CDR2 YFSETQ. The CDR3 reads CASSLADREGETQYF. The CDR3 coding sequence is TGCGCCAGCAGCTTGGCCGACAGGGAGGGAGAGACCCAGTACTTC.

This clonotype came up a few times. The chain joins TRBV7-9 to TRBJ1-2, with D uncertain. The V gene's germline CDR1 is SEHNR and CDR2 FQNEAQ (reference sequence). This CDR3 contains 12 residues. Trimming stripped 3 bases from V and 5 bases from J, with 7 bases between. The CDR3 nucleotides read TGTGCCAGCAGCTTGATACCTTATGGCTACACCTTC. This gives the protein CASSLIPYGYTF.

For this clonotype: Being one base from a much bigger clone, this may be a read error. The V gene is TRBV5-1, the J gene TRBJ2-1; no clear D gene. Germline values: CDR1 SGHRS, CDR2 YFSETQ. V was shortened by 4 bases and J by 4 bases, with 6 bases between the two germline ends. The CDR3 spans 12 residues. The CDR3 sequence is CASSGWYNEQFF. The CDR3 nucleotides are TGCGCCAGCAGCGGGTGGTACAATGAGCAGTTCTTC. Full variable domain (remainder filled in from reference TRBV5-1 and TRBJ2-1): KAGVTQTPRYLIKTRGQQVTLSCSPISGHRSVSWYQQTPGQGLQFLFEYFSETQRNKGNFPGRFSGRQFSNSRSEMNVSTLELGDSALYLCASSGWYNEQFFGPGTRLTVL.

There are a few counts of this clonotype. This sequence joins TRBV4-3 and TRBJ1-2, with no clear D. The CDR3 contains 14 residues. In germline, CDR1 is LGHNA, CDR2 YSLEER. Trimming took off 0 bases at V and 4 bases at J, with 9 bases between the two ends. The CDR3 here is CASSQDKEGYGYTF. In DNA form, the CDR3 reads TGCGCCAGCAGCCAAGATAAAGAGGGCTATGGCTACACCTTC.

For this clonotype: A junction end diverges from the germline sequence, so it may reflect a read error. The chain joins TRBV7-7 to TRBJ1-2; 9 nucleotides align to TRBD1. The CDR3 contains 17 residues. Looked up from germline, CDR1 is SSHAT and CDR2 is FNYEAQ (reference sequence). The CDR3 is CASSLWDRVIYNYGYTF. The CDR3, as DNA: TGTGCTAGCAGCTTGTGGGACAGGGTCATCTATAACTATGGCTACACCTTC.

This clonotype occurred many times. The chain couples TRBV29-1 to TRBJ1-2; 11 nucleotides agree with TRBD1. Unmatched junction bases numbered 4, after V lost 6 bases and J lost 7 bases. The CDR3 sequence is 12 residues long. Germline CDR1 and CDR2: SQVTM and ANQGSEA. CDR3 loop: CSVGQGARGYTF. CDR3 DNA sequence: TGCAGCGTCGGACAGGGGGCTCGTGGCTACACCTTC.

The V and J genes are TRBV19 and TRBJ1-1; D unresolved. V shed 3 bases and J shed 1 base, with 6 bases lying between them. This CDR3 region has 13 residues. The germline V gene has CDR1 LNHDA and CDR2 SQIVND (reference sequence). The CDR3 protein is CASSMVRNTEAFF. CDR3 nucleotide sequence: TGTGCCAGTAGTATGGTAAGGAACACTGAAGCTTTCTTT.

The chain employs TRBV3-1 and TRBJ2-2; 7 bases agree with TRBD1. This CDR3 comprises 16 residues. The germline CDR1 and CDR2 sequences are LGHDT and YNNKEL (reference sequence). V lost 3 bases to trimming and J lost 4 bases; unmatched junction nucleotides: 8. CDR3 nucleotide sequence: TGTGCCAGCAGCCATGCAGGGGGTTCGGGCACCGGGGAGCTGTTTTTT. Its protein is CASSHAGGSGTGELFF.

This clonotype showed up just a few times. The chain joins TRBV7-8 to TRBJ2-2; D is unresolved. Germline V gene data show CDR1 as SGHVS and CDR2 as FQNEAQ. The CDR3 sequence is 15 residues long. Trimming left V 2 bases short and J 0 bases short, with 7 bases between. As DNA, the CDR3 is TGTGCCAGCAGCTTAATTCTTGCGAACACCGGGGAGCTGTTTTTT. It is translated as CASSLILANTGELFF.

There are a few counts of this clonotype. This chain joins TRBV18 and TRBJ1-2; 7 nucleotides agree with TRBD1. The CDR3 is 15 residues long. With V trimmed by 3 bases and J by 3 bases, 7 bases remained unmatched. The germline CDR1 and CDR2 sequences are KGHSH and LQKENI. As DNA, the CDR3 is TGTGCCAGCTCACCGTCGGCAGGGGGTGACTATGGCTACACCTTC. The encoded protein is CASSPSAGGDYGYTF.

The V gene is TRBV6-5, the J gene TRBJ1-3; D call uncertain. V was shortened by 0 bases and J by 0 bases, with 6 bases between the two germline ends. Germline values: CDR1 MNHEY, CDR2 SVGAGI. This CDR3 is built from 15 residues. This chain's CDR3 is CASSYSTVSGNTIYF. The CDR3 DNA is TGTGCCAGCAGTTACTCGACGGTCTCTGGAAACACCATATATTTT.

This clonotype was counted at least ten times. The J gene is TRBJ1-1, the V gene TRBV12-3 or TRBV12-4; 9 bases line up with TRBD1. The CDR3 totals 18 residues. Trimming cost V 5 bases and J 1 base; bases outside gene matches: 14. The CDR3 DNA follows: TGTGCCAGCAGTCGCCAGAGGTGGGACAGGGAGGAGAACACTGAAGCTTTCTTT. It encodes CASSRQRWDREENTEAFF.

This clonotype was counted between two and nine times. This CDR3 is CASSLAGRGANVLTF. The CDR3 coding sequence is TGTGCCAGCAGCTTAGCCGGGCGTGGGGCCAACGTCCTGACTTTC. V and J are TRBV7-9 and TRBJ2-6; no reliable D call. Germline CDR1 reads SEHNR; CDR2 reads FQNEAQ (reference sequence). V was pared by 0 bases and J by 3 bases, with 6 bases between. The CDR3 loop spans 15 amino acids. The whole variable domain, filled in from reference TRBV7-9 and TRBJ2-6, reads DTGVSQNPRHKITKRGQNVTFRCDPISEHNRLYWYRQTLGQGPEFLTYFQNEAQLEKSRLLSDRFSAERPKGSFSTLEIQRTEQGDSAMYLCASSLAGRGANVLTFGAGSRLTVL.

CDR3 bases: TGTGCCAGCACCACAGTGGGGACGAACACTGAAGCTTTCTTT. Its protein is CASTTVGTNTEAFF. This rearrangement joins TRBV6-2 or TRBV6-3 to TRBJ1-1; tentatively, D is TRBD1 (5 bases). Germline assignment: CDR1 MNHEY and CDR2 SVGEGT. The ends were cut back, 7 bases at V and 1 base at J, with 13 bases in the middle. CDR3 length: 14 residues.

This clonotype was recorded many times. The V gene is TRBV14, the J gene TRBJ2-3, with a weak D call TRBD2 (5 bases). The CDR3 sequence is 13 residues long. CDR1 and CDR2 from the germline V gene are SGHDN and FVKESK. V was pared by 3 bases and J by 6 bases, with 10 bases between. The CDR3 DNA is TGTGCCAGCAGCCAGCACGGACTTGATACGCAGTATTTT. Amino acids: CASSQHGLDTQYF.